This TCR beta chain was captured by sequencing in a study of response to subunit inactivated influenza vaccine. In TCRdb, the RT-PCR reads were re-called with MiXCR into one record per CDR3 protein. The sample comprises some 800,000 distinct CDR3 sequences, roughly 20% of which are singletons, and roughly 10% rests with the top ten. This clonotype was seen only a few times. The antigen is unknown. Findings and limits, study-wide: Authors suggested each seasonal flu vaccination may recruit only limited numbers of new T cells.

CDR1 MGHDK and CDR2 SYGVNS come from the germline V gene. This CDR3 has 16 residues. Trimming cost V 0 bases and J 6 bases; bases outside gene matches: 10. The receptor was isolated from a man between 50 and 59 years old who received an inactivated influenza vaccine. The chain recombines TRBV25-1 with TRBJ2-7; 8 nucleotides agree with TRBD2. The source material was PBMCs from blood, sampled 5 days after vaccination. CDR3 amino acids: CASSEYGGTSPGEQYF. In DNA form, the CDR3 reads TGTGCCAGCAGTGAATACGGCGGGACTAGTCCGGGCGAGCAGTACTTC.